This TCR beta chain was obtained from a study of human T cells and chemical hapten exposure. For the study at large: Upper-back patches of 0.01% DPC were read at 6 days. Broader study findings: Compared with pre-sensitization or healthy control sets, expanded TCRs clustered more.

Time point given: pre-sensitization, week 0. Documented treatment: therapeutic diphenylcyclopropenone sensitization with weekly scalp DPC. Blood draws came first, before each patch test. MiXCR was run by TCRdb on the RACE reads, yielding one entry per CDR3 protein. The table lists some 250,000 distinct CDR3 sequences, approximately 7.5% of them singletons. CDR1 SGDLS and CDR2 YYNGEE come from the germline V gene. The CDR3 spans 16 residues. V was shortened by 0 bases and J by 2 bases, with 12 bases between the two germline ends. This clonotype was detected only a few times. Its matching antigen is unknown.

This TCR derives from a man between 18 and 29 years old with alopecia areata. Some clones in this sample may be carry-over from other donors' samples. Specimen: whole blood, collected in connection with sensitization to the hapten diphenylcyclopropenone (DPC). The chain recombines TRBV9 with TRBJ1-3; D might be TRBD1 (6 bases). In DNA, the CDR3 is TGTGCCAGCAGCGTAGGGCAGGGGAAGGCTGGAAACACCATATATTTT. It is translated as CASSVGQGKAGNTIYF.